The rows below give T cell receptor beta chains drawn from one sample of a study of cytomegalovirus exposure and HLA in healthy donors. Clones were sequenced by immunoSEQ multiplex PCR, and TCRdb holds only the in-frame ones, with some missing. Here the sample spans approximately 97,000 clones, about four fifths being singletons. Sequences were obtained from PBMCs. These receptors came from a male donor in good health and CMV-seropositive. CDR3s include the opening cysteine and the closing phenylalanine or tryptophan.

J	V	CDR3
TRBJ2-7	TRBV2	CASSLRGTVGSYEQYF
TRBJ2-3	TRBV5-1	CASSTRGATDTQYF
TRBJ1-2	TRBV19	CASSLLDRDGYGYTF
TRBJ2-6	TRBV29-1	CSVGQGSGANVLTF
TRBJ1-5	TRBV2	CASSETPKLNQPQHF
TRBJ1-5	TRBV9	CASAEGGSNQPQHF
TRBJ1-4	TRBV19	CASSDRRNEKLFF
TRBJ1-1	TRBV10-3	CATNSQENTEAFF
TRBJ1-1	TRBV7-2	CASSLGGVNTEAFF
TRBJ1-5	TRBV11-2	CASSLDGVTGVNQPQHF
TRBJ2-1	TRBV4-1	CASSQDGASEQFF
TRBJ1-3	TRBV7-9	CASSLETVSGNTIYF
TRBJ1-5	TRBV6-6	CASRMRETNQPQHF
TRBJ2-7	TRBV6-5	CASQPHRASYEQYF
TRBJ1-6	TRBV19	CASSIDSSNGQLNSPLHF
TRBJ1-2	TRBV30	CASPRGSFYGYTF
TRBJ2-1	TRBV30	CGIGRGGYNEQFF
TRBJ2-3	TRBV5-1	CASFSGGTQTTQYF
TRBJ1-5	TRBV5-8	CASSLDRDQPQHF
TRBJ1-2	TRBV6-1	CASSTSGGYTF
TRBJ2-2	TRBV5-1	CASSSGGRAGELFF
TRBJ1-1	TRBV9	CASSVGLENTEAFF
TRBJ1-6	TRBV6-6	CASSYQDREKPNF
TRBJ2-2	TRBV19	CASSNGVGRRPGELFF
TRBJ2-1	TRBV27	CASSLGSGVYEQFF
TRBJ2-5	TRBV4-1	CASSQAIGSIQEETQYF
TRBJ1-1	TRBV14	CASSRLTPNTEAFF
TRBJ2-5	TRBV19	CASSIQYTGTSFGETQYF
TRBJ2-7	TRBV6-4	CARGQGECHEQYF
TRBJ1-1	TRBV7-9	CASSVQGSNGQAFF
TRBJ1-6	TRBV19	CASSIGQGTNSPLHF
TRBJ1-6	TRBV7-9	CASSHVRSPLHF
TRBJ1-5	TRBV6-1	CASVSSQGVRQPQHF
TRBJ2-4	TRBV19	CASSIGGRKNIQYF
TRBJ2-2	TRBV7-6	CASSLRGGRYTGELFF
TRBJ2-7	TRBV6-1	CASDRDRGTYEQYF
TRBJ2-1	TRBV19	CASSPFGLAGAMGSYNEQFF
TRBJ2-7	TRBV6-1	CASSERERGDEQYF
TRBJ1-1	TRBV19	CASSSGTRSAEAFF
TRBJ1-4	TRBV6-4	CASSPGTGHEKLFF
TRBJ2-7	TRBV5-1	CASSLGTGGPLEYF
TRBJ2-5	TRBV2	CASSEGLAVQETQYF
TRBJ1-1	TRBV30	CASGQIEAFF
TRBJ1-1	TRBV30	CAWGGGFAEAFF
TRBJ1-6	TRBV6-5	CASSSGQGNNSPLHF
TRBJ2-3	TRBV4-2	CASSQDAGRTDTQYF
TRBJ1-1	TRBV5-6	CASSFGHGDTEAFF
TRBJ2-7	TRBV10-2	CASSEGGYEQYF
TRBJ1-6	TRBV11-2	CASSLSGAANSPLHF
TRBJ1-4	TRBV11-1	CASSPSGQSNEKLFF
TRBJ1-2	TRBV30	CAWSVRDTFTF
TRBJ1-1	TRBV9	CASGGTAIINTEAFF
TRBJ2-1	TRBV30	CAWNGGSYNEQFF
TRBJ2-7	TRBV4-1	CASSQDRDRRYEQYF
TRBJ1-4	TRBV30	CAWSPDRGEKLFF